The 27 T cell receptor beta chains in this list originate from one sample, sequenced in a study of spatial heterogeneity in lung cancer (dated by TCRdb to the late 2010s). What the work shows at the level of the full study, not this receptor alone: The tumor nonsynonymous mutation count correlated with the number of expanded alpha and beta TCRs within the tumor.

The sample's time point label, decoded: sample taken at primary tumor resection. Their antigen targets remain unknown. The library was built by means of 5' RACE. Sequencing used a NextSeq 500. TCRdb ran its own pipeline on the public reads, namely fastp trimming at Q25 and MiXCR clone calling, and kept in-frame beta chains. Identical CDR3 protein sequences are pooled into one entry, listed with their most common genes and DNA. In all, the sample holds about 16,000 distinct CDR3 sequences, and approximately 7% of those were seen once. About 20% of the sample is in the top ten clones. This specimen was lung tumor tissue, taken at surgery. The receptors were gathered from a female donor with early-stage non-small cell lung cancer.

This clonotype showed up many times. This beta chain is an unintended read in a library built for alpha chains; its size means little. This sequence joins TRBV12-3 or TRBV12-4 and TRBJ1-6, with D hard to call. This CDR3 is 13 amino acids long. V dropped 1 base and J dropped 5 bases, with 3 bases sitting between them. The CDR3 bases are TGTGCCAGCAGTTTAGTGAATAATTCACCCCTCCACTTT. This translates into CASSLVNNSPLHF.

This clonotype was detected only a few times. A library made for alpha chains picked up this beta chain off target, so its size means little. For the CDR3, the DNA is TGTGCCAGCAGCTTAGGAATAACTCGGGTGGGGCTTGCCCAGACCCAGTACTTC. Its protein product is CASSLGITRVGLAQTQYF. V is TRBV7-2 and J is TRBJ2-5, with D tentatively TRBD1 (5 bases). Germline V gene data show CDR1 as SGHTA and CDR2 as FQGNSA. Trimming took off 1 base at V and 6 bases at J, with 24 bases between the two ends. This CDR3 spans 18 amino acids.

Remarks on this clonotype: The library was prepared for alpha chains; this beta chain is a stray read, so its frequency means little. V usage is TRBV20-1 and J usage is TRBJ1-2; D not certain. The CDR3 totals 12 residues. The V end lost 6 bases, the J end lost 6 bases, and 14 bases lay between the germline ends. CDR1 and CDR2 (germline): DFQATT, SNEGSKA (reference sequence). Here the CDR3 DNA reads TGCAGTGCCTTCCAGTCTCCCAATGGCTACACCTTC. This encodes CSAFQSPNGYTF.

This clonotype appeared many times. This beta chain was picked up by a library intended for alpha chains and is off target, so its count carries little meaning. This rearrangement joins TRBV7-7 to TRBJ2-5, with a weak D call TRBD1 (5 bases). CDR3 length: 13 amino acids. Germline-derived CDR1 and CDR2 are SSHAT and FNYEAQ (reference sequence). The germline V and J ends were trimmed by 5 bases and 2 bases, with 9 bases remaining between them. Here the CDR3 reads CASSGADQETQYF. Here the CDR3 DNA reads TGTGCCAGCAGCGGGGCAGATCAAGAGACCCAGTACTTC. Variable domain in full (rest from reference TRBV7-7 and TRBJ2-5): GAGVSQSPRYKVTKRGQDVTLRCDPISSHATLYWYQQALGQGPEFLTYFNYEAQPDKSGLPSDRFSAERPEGSISTLTIQRTEQRDSAMYRCASSGADQETQYFGPGTRLLVL.

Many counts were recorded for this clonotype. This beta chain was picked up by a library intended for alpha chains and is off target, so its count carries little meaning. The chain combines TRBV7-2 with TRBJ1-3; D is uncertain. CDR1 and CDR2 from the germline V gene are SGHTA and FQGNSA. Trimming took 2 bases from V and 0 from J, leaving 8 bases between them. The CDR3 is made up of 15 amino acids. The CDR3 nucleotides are TGTGCCAGCAGCTTATCGCGAGCCTCTGGAAACACCATATATTTT. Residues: CASSLSRASGNTIYF.

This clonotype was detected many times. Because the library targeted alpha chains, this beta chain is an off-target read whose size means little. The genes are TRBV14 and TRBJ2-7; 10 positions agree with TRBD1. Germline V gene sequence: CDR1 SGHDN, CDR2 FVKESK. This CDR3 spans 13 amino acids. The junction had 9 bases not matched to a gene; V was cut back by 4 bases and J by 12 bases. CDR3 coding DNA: TGTGCCAGCAGCCGGATCTCGACAGGGGGCATGTACTTC. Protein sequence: CASSRISTGGMYF.

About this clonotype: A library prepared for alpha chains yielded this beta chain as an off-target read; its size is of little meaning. DNA of the CDR3: TGTGCCAGCGGGAGACAGGGTACGGACTATGGCTACACCTTC. This codes for CASGRQGTDYGYTF. V usage is TRBV3-1 and J usage is TRBJ1-2, with 7 nucleotides matching TRBD1. Germline-derived CDR1 and CDR2 are LGHDT and YNNKEL (reference sequence). CDR3 length equals 14 residues. Germline trimming cut 8 bases from V and 3 bases from J; bases unmatched to any gene: 9.

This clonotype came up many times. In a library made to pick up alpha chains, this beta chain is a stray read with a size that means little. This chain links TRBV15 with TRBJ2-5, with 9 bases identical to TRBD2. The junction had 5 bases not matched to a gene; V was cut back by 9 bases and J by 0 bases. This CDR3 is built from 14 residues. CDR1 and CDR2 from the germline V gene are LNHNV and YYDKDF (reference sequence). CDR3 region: CATTAGGNQETQYF. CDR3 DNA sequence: TGTGCCACTACAGCGGGGGGCAACCAAGAGACCCAGTACTTC.

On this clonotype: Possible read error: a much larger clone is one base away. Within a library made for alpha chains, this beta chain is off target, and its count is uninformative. Here the CDR3 DNA reads TGTGCCAGCAGTTTACTGTGGGGGGTCAGAGATACGCAGTATTTT. The encoded protein is CASSLLWGVRDTQYF. The gene calls are TRBV12-3 or TRBV12-4 and TRBJ2-3; D is perhaps TRBD2 (6 bases). This CDR3 comprises 15 residues. V lost 2 bases, J lost 5 bases, and 14 bases lay in between.

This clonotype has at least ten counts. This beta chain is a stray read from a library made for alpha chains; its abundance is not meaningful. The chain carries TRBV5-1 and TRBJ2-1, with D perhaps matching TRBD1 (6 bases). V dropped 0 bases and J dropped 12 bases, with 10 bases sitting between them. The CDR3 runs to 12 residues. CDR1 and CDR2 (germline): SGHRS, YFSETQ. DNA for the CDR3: TGCGCCAGCAGCTTGGATGAGGGGGTGCAGTTCTTC. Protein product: CASSLDEGVQFF.

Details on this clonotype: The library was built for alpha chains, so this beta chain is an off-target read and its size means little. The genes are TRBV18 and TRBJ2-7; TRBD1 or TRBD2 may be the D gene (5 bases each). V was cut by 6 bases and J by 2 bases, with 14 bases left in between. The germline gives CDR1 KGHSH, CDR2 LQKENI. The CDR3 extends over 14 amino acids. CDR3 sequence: CASSPLGDAYEQYF. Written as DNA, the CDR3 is TGTGCCAGCTCCCCCCTGGGGGATGCCTACGAGCAGTACTTC.

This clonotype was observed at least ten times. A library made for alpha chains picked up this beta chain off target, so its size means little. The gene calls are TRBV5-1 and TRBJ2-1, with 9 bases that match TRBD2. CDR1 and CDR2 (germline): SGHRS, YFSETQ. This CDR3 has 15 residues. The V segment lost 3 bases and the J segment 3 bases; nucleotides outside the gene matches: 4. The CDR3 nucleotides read TGCGCCAGCAGCTCTCAGCGGGGGGACTACAATGAGCAGTTCTTC. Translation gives CASSSQRGDYNEQFF.

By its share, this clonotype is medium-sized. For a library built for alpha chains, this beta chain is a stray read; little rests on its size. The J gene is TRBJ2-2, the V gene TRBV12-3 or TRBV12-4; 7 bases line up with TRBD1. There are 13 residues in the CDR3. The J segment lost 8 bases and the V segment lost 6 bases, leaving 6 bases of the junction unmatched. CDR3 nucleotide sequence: TGTGCCAGCAGCCGACAGGGAGTAGGGGAGCTGTTTTTT. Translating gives CASSRQGVGELFF.

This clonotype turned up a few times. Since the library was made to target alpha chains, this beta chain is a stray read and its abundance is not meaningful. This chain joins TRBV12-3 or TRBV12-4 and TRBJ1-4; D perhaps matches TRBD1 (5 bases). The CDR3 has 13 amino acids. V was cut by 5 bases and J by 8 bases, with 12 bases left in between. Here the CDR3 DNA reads TGTGCCAGCAGTGGAGGGGTGAGCGAAAAACTGTTTTTT. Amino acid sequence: CASSGGVSEKLFF.

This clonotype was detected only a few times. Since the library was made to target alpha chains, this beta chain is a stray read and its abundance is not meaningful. CDR3 region: CATSDGGQGAPGELFF. CDR3 nucleotides: TGTGCCACCAGTGATGGCGGACAGGGGGCACCCGGGGAGCTGTTTTTT. The chain has TRBV24-1 and TRBJ2-2; TRBD1 matches at 11 bases. The length of the CDR3 is 16 residues. Trimming took 3 bases from V and 6 from J; bases not matched to a gene: 5. CDR1 is KGHDR, CDR2 SFDVKD, per germline.

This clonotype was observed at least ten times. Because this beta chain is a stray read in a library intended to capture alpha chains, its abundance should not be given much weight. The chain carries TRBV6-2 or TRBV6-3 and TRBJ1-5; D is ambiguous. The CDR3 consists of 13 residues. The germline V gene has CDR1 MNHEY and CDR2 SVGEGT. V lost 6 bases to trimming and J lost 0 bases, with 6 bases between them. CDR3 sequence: CASRDVSNQPQHF. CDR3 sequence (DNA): TGTGCCAGCAGGGATGTTAGCAATCAGCCCCAGCATTTT.

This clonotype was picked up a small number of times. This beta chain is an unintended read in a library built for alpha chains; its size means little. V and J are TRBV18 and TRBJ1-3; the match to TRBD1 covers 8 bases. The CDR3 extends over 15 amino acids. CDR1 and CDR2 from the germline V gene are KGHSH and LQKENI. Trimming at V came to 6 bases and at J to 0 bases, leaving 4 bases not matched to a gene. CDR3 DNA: TGTGCCAGCTCCGGGACAGGCAACTCTGGAAACACCATATATTTT. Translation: CASSGTGNSGNTIYF. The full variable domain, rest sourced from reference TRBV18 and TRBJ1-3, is NAGVMQNPRHLVRRRGQEARLRCSPMKGHSHVYWYRQLPEEGLKFMVYLQKENIIDESGMPKERFSAEFPKEGPSILRIQQVVRGDSAAYFCASSGTGNSGNTIYFGEGSWLTVV.

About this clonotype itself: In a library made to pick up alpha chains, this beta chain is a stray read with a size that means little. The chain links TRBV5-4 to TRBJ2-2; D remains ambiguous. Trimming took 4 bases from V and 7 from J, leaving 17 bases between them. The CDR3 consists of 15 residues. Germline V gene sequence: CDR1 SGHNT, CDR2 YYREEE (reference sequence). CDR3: CASSPVSYSGGELFF. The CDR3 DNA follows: TGTGCCAGCAGCCCTGTGTCCTATTCCGGCGGGGAGCTGTTTTTT.

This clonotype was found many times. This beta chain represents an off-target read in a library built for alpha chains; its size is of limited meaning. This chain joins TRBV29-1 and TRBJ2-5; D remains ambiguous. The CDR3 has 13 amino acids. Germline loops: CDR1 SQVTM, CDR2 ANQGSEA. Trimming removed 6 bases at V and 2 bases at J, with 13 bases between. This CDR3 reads CSVSDGPQETQYF. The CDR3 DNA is TGCAGCGTGAGTGATGGCCCGCAAGAGACCCAGTACTTC.

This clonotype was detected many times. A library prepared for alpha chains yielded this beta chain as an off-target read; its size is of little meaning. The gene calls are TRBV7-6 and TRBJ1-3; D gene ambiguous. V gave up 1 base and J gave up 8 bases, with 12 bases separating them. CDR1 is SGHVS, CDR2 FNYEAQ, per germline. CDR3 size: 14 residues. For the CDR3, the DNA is TGTGCCAGCAGCTTAGAAGGCCCTGAGGACACCATATATTTT. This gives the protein CASSLEGPEDTIYF.

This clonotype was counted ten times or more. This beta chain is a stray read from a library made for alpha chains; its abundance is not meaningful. The CDR3 loop is CASSFEPGASEQYF. Here the CDR3 DNA reads TGTGCCAGCAGTTTCGAGCCAGGGGCTTCCGAGCAGTACTTC. V is TRBV28 and J is TRBJ2-7; D is perhaps TRBD1 (6 bases). The germline gives CDR1 MDHEN, CDR2 SYDVKM. With 3 bases removed from V and 6 bases from J, the gap between germline ends came to 15 bases. This CDR3 region has 14 residues.

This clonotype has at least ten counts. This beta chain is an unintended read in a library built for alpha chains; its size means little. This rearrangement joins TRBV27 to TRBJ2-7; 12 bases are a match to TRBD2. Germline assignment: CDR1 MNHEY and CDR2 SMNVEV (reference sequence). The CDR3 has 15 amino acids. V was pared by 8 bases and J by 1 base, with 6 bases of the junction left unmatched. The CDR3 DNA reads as TGTGCCAGCTCCTGGCTAGCGGGGGGGTCCTACGAGCAGTACTTC. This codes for CASSWLAGGSYEQYF.

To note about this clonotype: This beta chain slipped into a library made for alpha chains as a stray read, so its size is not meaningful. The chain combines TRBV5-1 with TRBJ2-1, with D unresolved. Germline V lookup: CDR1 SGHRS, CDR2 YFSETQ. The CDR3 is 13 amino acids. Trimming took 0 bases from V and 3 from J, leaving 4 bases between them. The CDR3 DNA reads TGCGCCAGCAGCTTGGCCTACTACAATGAGCAGTTCTTC. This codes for CASSLAYYNEQFF. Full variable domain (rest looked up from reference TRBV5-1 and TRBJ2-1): KAGVTQTPRYLIKTRGQQVTLSCSPISGHRSVSWYQQTPGQGLQFLFEYFSETQRNKGNFPGRFSGRQFSNSRSEMNVSTLELGDSALYLCASSLAYYNEQFFGPGTRLTVL.

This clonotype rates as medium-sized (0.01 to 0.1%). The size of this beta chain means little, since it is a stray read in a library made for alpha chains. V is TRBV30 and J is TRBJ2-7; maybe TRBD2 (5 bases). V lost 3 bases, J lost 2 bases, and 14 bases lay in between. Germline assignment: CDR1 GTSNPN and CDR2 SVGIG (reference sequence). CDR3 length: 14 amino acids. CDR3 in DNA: TGTGCCTGGAGCCCTACCCTGAGGGCCTACGAGCAGTACTTC. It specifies CAWSPTLRAYEQYF.

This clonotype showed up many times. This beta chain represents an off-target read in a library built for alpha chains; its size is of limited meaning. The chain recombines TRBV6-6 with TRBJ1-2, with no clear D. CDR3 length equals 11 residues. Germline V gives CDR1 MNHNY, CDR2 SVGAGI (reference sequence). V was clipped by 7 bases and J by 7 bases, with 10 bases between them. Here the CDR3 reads CASTREGGYTF. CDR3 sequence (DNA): TGTGCCAGCACCCGGGAGGGTGGCTACACCTTC.

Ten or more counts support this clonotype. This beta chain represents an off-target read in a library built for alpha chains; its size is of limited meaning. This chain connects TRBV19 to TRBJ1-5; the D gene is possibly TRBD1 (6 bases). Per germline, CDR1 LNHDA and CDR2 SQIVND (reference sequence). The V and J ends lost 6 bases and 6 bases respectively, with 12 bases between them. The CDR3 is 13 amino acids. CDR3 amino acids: CASRTGQTQPQHF. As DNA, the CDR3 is TGTGCCAGTAGGACAGGCCAGACTCAGCCCCAGCATTTT.

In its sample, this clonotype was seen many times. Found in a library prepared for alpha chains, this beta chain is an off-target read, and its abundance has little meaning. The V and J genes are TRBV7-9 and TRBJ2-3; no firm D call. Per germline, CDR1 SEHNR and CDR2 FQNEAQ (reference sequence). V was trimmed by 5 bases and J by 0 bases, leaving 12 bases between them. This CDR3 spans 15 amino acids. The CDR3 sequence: CASSPFTLSTDTQYF. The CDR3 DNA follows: TGTGCCAGCAGCCCTTTTACCCTCAGCACAGATACGCAGTATTTT.